The 2 T cell receptor beta chains given below trace back to one sample, sequenced in a study of T cell responses to AZD1222 COVID-19 vaccine listed by TCRdb under 2021. In the paper's terms, the time point label means: about 28 days (+/-7) after the second vaccine dose. Library generation was performed with the immunoSEQ multiplex PCR assay. Entries here come from immuneACCESS through TCRdb and include only in-frame sequences with V and J called. Some clones fail to appear in such tables; in the studies checked, an unresolved V gene covers under half of the shortfall, and the cause of the remainder is unknown. For this sample the table gives some 280,000 clones, of which 90% to 95% were detected only once. The ten largest clonotypes hold less than 0.65% of the sample. Specimen: peripheral blood, collected 28 days after the second AZD1222 dose. These receptor sequences come from an adult who received the AZD1222 COVID-19 vaccine.

V and J are TRBV11-3 and TRBJ2-7; TRBD1 is a possible D gene (5 bases). This CDR3 contains 9 residues. Germline CDR1 and CDR2: SGHNT and YENEEA. V was clipped by 5 bases and J by 12 bases, with 8 bases between them. CDR3 residues: CASSKGPYF. In DNA form, the CDR3 reads TGTGCCAGCAGCAAGGGGCCGTACTTC.

The chain combines TRBV28 with TRBJ2-1; D is unclear. V was trimmed by 7 bases and J by 7 bases, leaving 8 bases between them. The CDR3 has 11 residues. From germline, CDR1 is MDHEN and CDR2 SYDVKM. In DNA, the CDR3 is TGTGCCAGCACCATCGCAAATGAGCAGTTCTTC. Its translation is CASTIANEQFF.